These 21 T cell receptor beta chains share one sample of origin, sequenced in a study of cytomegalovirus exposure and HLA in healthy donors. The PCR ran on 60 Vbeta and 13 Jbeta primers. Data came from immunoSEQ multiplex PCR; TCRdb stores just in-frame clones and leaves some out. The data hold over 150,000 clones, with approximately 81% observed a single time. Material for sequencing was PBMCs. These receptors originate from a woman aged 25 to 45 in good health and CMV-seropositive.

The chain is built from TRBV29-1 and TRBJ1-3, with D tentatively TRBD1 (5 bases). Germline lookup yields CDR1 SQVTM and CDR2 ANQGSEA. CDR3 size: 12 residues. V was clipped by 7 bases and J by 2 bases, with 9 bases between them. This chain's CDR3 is CSAREAGNTIYF. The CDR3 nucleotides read TGCAGCGCCAGGGAGGCTGGAAACACCATATATTTT.

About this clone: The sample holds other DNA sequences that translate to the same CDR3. The CDR3 region is CASSPQGGYTEAFF. The CDR3 DNA reads TGTGCCAGTAGTCCACAGGGCGGGTACACTGAAGCTTTCTTT. The chain has TRBV27 and TRBJ1-1; tentative D call: TRBD1 (6 bases). V was shortened by 9 bases and J by 3 bases, with 17 bases between the two germline ends. This CDR3 is built from 14 residues. Per the germline V gene, CDR1 is MNHEY and CDR2 is SMNVEV (reference sequence).

In DNA form, the CDR3 reads TGTGCCAGCAGCCCTGGCCCCGGGACAGGGTATAATTCACCCCTCCACTTT. Translating gives CASSPGPGTGYNSPLHF. The chain has TRBV7-8 and TRBJ1-6, with 9 bases matching TRBD1. This CDR3 spans 17 amino acids. V shed 5 bases and J 4 bases; nucleotides not matched to a gene: 9. From germline, CDR1 is SGHVS and CDR2 FQNEAQ.

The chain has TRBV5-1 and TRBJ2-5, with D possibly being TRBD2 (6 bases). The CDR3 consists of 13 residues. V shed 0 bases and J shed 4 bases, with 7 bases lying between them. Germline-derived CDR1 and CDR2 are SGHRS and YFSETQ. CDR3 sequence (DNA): TGCGCCAGCAGCTTGGGGGGAGGAGAGACCCAGTACTTC. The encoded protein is CASSLGGGETQYF.

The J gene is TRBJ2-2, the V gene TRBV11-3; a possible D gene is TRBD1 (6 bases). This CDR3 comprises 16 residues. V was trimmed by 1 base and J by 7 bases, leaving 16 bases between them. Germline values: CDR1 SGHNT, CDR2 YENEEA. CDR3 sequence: CASSLGTGTVDGELFF. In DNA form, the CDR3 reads TGTGCCAGCAGCTTAGGTACAGGGACGGTTGACGGGGAGCTGTTTTTT.

The CDR3 is CASSPGEYTEAFF. The CDR3 DNA sequence: TGTGCCAGCTCACCGGGCGAGTACACTGAAGCTTTCTTT. The chain uses TRBV18 and TRBJ1-1; D is undetermined. CDR3 length: 13 residues. Trimming removed 3 bases from V and 3 bases from J, with 8 bases in between. CDR1 KGHSH and CDR2 LQKENI come from the germline V gene.

CDR3 in DNA: TGTGCCAGCAGCTTTGGGCGGACTTATGGGACCCAGTACTTC. This sequence encodes CASSFGRTYGTQYF. This sequence joins TRBV5-6 and TRBJ2-5; a weak D match, TRBD2 (5 bases). The CDR3 loop spans 14 amino acids. CDR1 SGHDT and CDR2 YYEEEE come from the germline V gene. V was cut by 2 bases and J by 7 bases, with 15 bases left in between.

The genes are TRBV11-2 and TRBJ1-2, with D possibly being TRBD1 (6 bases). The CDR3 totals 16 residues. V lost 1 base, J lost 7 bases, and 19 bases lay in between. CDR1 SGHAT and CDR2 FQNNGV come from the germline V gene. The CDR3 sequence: CASSLAPAGALFGYTF. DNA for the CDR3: TGTGCCAGCAGCTTAGCCCCAGCGGGGGCCCTTTTTGGCTACACCTTC.

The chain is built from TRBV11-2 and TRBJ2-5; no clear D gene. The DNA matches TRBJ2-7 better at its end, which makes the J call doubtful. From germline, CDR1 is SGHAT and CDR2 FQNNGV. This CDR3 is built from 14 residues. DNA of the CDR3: TGTGCCAGCAGCGCCGAGTACGGTGCCTACGAGCAGTACTTC. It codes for CASSAEYGAYEQYF.

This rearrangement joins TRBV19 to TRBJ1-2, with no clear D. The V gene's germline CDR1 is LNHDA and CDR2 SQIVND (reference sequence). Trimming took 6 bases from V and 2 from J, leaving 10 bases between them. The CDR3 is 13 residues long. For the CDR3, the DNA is TGTGCCAGTAGCATACAGCGGAACTATGGCTACACCTTC. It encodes CASSIQRNYGYTF. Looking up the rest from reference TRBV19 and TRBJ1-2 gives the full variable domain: DGGITQSPKYLFRKEGQNVTLSCEQNLNHDAMYWYRQDPGQGLRLIYYSQIVNDFQKGDIAEGYSVSREKKESFPLTVTSAQKNPTAFYLCASSIQRNYGYTFGSGTRLTVV.

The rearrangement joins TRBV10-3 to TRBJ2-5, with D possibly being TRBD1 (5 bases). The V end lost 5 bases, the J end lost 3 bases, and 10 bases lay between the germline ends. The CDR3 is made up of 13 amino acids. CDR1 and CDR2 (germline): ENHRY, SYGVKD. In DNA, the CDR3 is TGTGCCATCAGTTCGACAGAAAAAGAGACCCAGTACTTC. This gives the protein CAISSTEKETQYF.

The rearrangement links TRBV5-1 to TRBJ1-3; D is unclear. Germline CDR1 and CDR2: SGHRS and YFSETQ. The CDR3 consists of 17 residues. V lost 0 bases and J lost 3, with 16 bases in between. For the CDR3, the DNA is TGCGCCAGCAGCTTGGAACCTCTGCTGACTTATGGAAACACCATATATTTT. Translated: CASSLEPLLTYGNTIYF.

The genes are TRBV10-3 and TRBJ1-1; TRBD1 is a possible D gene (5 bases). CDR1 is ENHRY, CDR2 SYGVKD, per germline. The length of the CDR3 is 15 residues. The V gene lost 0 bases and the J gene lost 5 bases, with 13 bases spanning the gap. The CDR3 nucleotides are TGTGCCATCAGTGAGTCAGGGGTGGTTTTAACTGAAGCTTTCTTT. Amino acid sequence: CAISESGVVLTEAFF.

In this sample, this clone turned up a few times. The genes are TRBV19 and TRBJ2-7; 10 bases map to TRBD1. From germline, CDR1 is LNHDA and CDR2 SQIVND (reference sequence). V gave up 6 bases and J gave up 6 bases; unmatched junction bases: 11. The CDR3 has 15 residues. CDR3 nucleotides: TGTGCCAGTAGCCAGGGGACAGGGGCGGGGGGCGAGCAGTACTTC. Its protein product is CASSQGTGAGGEQYF.

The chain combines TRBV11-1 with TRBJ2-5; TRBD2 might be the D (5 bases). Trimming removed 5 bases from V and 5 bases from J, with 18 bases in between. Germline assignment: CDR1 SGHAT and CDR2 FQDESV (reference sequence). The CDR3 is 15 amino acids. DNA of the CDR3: TGTGCCAGCAGCCCCACCCGGGGAGCGTGGGAGACCCAGTACTTC. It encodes CASSPTRGAWETQYF.

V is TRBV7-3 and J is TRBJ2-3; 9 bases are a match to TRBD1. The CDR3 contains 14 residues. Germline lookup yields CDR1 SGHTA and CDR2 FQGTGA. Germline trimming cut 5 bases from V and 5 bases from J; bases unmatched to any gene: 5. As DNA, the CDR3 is TGTGCCAGCAGCGTCGGGACAGGGAGAGATACGCAGTATTTT. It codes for CASSVGTGRDTQYF.

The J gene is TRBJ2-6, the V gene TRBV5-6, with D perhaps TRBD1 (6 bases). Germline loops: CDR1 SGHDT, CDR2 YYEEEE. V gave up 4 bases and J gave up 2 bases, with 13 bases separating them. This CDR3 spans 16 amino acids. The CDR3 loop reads CASSDLQGTGANVLTF. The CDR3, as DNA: TGTGCCAGCAGCGATTTACAGGGTACTGGGGCCAACGTCCTGACTTTC.

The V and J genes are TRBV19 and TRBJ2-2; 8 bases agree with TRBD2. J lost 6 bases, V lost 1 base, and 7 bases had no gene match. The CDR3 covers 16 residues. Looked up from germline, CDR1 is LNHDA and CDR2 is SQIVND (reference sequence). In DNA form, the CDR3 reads TGTGCCAGTAGTATAGTGCCGGGACTAGAGGCCGGGGAGCTGTTTTTT. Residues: CASSIVPGLEAGELFF. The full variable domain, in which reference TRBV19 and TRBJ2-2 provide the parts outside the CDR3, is DGGITQSPKYLFRKEGQNVTLSCEQNLNHDAMYWYRQDPGQGLRLIYYSQIVNDFQKGDIAEGYSVSREKKESFPLTVTSAQKNPTAFYLCASSIVPGLEAGELFFGEGSRLTVL.

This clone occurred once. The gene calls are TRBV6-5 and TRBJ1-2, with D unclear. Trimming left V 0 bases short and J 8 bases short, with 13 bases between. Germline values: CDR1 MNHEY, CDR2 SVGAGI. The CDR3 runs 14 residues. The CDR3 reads CASSYSRQKYGYTF. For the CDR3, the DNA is TGTGCCAGCAGTTACTCGAGGCAGAAGTACGGCTACACCTTC.

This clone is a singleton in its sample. The chain's CDR3 is CASTSQGGTNEKLFF. DNA for the CDR3: TGTGCCAGCACCTCTCAGGGCGGAACTAATGAAAAACTGTTTTTT. The J gene is TRBJ1-4, the V gene TRBV6-5; tentatively, D is TRBD1 (5 bases). Germline loops: CDR1 MNHEY, CDR2 SVGAGI. Between the trimmed V and J ends, which lost 7 bases and 1 base, there was a span of 13 bases. The CDR3 sequence is 15 residues long.

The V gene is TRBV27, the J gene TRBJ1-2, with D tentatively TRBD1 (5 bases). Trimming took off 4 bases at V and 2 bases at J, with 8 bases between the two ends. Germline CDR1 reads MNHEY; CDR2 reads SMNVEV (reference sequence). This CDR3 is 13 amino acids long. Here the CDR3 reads CASSYSGNYGYTF. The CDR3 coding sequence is TGTGCCAGCAGTTATTCAGGGAACTATGGCTACACCTTC.